The entry that follows covers one T cell receptor (beta chain) sequence. Its antigen is still unknown. The CDR3 totals 16 residues. Trimming cost V 4 bases and J 0 bases; bases outside gene matches: 9. Germline V gene data show CDR1 as GTSNPN and CDR2 as SVGIG (reference sequence). These data originate in a study of T cell responses to AZD1222 COVID-19 vaccine. Regarding the study as a whole: Seropositive AZD1222 recipients at baseline numbered only six or seven.

Profiling relied on immunoSEQ multiplex PCR, and the TCRdb table lists in-frame clones only, not all of them. This table has over 100,000 clones, roughly 90% appearing once. The V gene is TRBV30, the J gene TRBJ1-5; TRBD1 aligns across 7 bases. This specimen was peripheral blood, taken on day 0 of AZD1222 vaccination. This clonotype originated in an adult in good health. CDR3: CAWKGGSRHSNQPQHF. The CDR3 nucleotides read TGTGCCTGGAAAGGGGGCTCCCGTCATAGCAATCAGCCCCAGCATTTT.